This TCR beta chain was identified during a study of blood T cell repertoires in COVID-19 (dated by TCRdb to about 2020). Regarding the research as a whole: Samples from collaborators originated in the United States, Italy and Spain and spanned both the acute and convalescent phases of COVID-19. The material from the prospective study consisted of cDNA or gDNA derived from T cells, B-cell-depleted T cells, or PBMCs. Deeply sampled blood TCRbeta repertoires from subjects exposed to, actively infected with, or recovered from COVID-19 were included in the dataset. A freely available public database, intended as a resource for researchers studying the immune response to SARS-CoV-2, is where the repertoires were released. Samples were obtained from the ongoing ImmuneRACE study (first 160 participants) and from 950 to 1,500 subjects provided by 6 global collaborators. Nearly every sample came with metadata listing a de-identified subject ID, COVID-19 status, age in years and sex. Where available, HLA class I and class II types were taken from metadata supplied by the sample provider and were not determined by assay-based typing. Beyond this particular receptor, the publication reports: The amount of clinical and demographic metadata varied by source and participant and was provided uncurated.

From the cysteine through the phenylalanine, the CDR3 covers 15 amino acids. Only the CDR3 DNA stays, 45 bases, in frame from base 1. As encoded in the germline V gene (reference sequence), CDR1 is LNHNV while CDR2 is YYDKDF. The V end gives up 3 bases and the J end 4 bases, leaving 5 bases in the junction not matched to a gene. Collaborating institutions collected whole blood in K2EDTA tubes following their own protocols. For TCRbeta analysis, collaborators shipped samples in one of three forms: frozen whole blood, isolated PBMCs, or DNA extracted from either of those sample types. This clone has more than one count but fewer than ten. Its antigen is not yet known. No clone much larger than this one lies a single base away; base qualities are absent. TCRbeta CDR3 regions were amplified from genomic DNA by means of the immunoSEQ Assay, a bias-controlled multiplex PCR. On the authors' methods: The number of nucleated cells in each sample was estimated by amplification of reference gene primers within the assay. Sequence reads were collapsed and filtered to measure the absolute abundance of every unique TCRbeta CDR3 rearrangement. For each sample, productive Simpson clonality was calculated as the square root of Simpson's diversity index over productive rearrangements. Held by TCRdb, this immuneACCESS table contains in-frame sequences only and omits some clones. Under half of the omission traces to an unresolved V gene where checked; the cause of the rest is unknown. V, J and clone size reflect that table, while D and trimming were determined from the DNA. This sample comprises some 67,000 clones, approximately 88% of them detected only once. The ten most abundant clones make up over 0.95% of the sample.

The sample comprised peripheral blood. This receptor chain uses TRBV15 and TRBJ1-1, with TRBD1 matching 10 junction bases. The receptor was derived from a woman aged 55-70 years with acute or convalescent COVID-19. CDR3 protein: CATSRTGGGGTEAFF. The bases read TGTGCCACCAGCAGGACAGGGGGCGGGGGCACTGAAGCTTTCTTT. Joined to the reference TRBV15 and TRBJ1-1 proteins, this CDR3 gives the full variable domain: DAMVIQNPRYQVTQFGKPVTLSCSQTLNHNVMYWYQQKSSQAPKLLFHYYDKDFNNEADTPDNFQSRRPNTSFCFLDIRSPGLGDTAMYLCATSRTGGGGTEAFFGQGTRLTVV.